Shown below are 28 T cell receptor beta chains from a single sample sequenced in a study of STAT3 mutations in large granular lymphocyte leukemia. These receptors are not linked to any known antigen. Sequenced by immunoSEQ multiplex PCR; TCRdb stores in-frame clones only, minus some. This sample has about 42,000 clones, with about 81% found just once. Study results and caveats: In T-cell large granular lymphocyte leukemia, about half of patients showed multiple immunodominant subclonotypes.

What was sequenced was PBMCs. These receptors were taken from a human donor with T large granular lymphocyte leukemia. Some clones in this sample may be carry-over from other donors' samples.

This clone appeared a few times. The rearrangement uses TRBV5-4 and TRBJ1-4; 9 nucleotides match TRBD1. The CDR3 is 15 residues long. Germline loops: CDR1 SGHNT, CDR2 YYREEE (reference sequence). V dropped 4 bases and J dropped 6; count of bases not matched to a gene: 7. Written as DNA, the CDR3 is TGTGCCAGCAGCCGGTCCGGGACAGGGCATGAAAAACTGTTTTTT. It yields the protein CASSRSGTGHEKLFF. Full variable domain (missing parts from reference TRBV5-4 and TRBJ1-4): ETGVTQSPTHLIKTRGQQVTLRCSSQSGHNTVSWYQQALGQGPQFIFQYYREEENGRGNFPPRFSGLQFPNYSSELNVNALELDDSALYLCASSRSGTGHEKLFFGSGTQLSVL.

The chain links TRBV25-1 to TRBJ2-2, with 8 bases aligning to TRBD1. There are 15 residues in the CDR3. CDR1 and CDR2 from the germline V gene are MGHDK and SYGVNS. Trimming at V came to 2 bases and at J to 7 bases, leaving 6 bases not matched to a gene. CDR3 sequence (DNA): TGTGCCAGCAGTGAACAGGGGGCGCGAATCGGGGAGCTGTTTTTT. It translates to CASSEQGARIGELFF.

This chain joins TRBV28 and TRBJ2-1; 8 nucleotides match TRBD1. Per the germline V gene, CDR1 is MDHEN and CDR2 is SYDVKM. V gave up 6 bases and J gave up 9 bases; unmatched junction bases: 13. The CDR3 has 15 amino acids. DNA of the CDR3: TGTGCCAGCAGGTTCCCAGGGACAGGCCATTTTGAGCAGTTCTTC. Translation gives CASRFPGTGHFEQFF.

The J gene is TRBJ2-1, the V gene TRBV4-1; 7 nucleotides align to TRBD1. V shed 8 bases and J 4 bases; nucleotides not matched to a gene: 11. Germline V lookup: CDR1 MGHRA, CDR2 YSYEKL. This CDR3 has 15 amino acids. The CDR3 sequence: CASGTGATNYNEQFF. In DNA form, the CDR3 reads TGCGCCAGCGGAACAGGGGCAACGAATTACAATGAGCAGTTCTTC.

This chain links TRBV19 with TRBJ1-4; tentatively, D is TRBD1 (5 bases). Trimming left V 0 bases short and J 5 bases short, with 7 bases between. This CDR3 spans 14 amino acids. The germline V gene has CDR1 LNHDA and CDR2 SQIVND (reference sequence). The chain's CDR3 is CASSIEGRNEKLFF. CDR3 DNA: TGTGCCAGTAGTATAGAGGGGCGCAATGAAAAACTGTTTTTT.

The V and J genes are TRBV19 and TRBJ1-5; maybe TRBD1 (6 bases). This CDR3 spans 15 amino acids. With 1 base removed from V and 7 bases from J, the gap between germline ends came to 14 bases. Germline CDR1 reads LNHDA; CDR2 reads SQIVND (reference sequence). DNA of the CDR3: TGTGCCAGTAGTATAGGGGGCAGGGGAGGGCAGCCCCAGCATTTT. Translating gives CASSIGGRGGQPQHF.

The chain carries TRBV19 and TRBJ1-6; 10 nucleotides align to TRBD1. V lost 5 bases to trimming and J lost 4 bases; unmatched junction nucleotides: 5. The CDR3 is 16 amino acids. Germline CDR1 and CDR2: LNHDA and SQIVND (reference sequence). Written as DNA, the CDR3 is TGTGCCAGTAGTTACCGGGACAGGGGTTATAATTCACCCCTCCACTTT. It yields the protein CASSYRDRGYNSPLHF.

This chain joins TRBV23-1 and TRBJ2-7, with TRBD1 identical over 11 bases. TRBV23-1 is sorted into the ORF group, with uncertain function. Trimming took 8 bases from V and 3 from J; bases not matched to a gene: 6. This CDR3 region has 14 residues. CDR3 nucleotides: TGCGCCAGCTCCTGGGGGACAGGGGGCTACGAGCAGTACGTC. This codes for CASSWGTGGYEQYV.

CDR3 DNA sequence: TGTGCCAGCAGCTTAGGACAGGGGGGTAATTCACCCCTCCACTTT. This gives the protein CASSLGQGGNSPLHF. The chain joins TRBV7-2 to TRBJ1-6; 9 bases align to TRBD1. V lost 1 base to trimming and J lost 6 bases; unmatched junction nucleotides: 1. Germline V gene data show CDR1 as SGHTA and CDR2 as FQGNSA. CDR3 length: 15 residues.

The table lists this clone with a count of one. The genes are TRBV5-6 and TRBJ1-3, with D possibly matching TRBD1 (5 bases). The germline gives CDR1 SGHDT, CDR2 YYEEEE. Trimming took 0 bases from V and 6 from J, leaving 7 bases between them. The CDR3 spans 13 residues. CDR3 loop: CASSLAGLNTIYF. CDR3 sequence (DNA): TGTGCCAGCAGCTTGGCAGGGTTAAACACCATATATTTT.

The rearrangement links TRBV2 to TRBJ2-5; D may match TRBD1 or TRBD2 (5 bases each). V lost 7 bases and J lost 2, with 17 bases in between. Germline V gene sequence: CDR1 SNHLY, CDR2 FYNNEI. The CDR3 consists of 15 residues. The CDR3 loop reads CASILGTGGQETQYF. CDR3 sequence (DNA): TGTGCCAGCATCCTGGGGACGGGTGGGCAAGAGACCCAGTACTTC.

CDR3 DNA: TGTGCCAGCAGTAAACTGGGAGCTTTCTTT. It encodes CASSKLGAFF. The J gene is TRBJ1-1, the V gene TRBV6-1, with D uncertain. Germline loops: CDR1 MNHNS, CDR2 SASEGT. CDR3 length: 10 residues. V lost 5 bases, J lost 10 bases, and 8 bases lay in between.

The chain has TRBV6-5 and TRBJ1-1; D gene unclear. Per the germline V gene, CDR1 is MNHEY and CDR2 is SVGAGI. This CDR3 region has 11 residues. V was shortened by 6 bases and J by 8 bases, with 10 bases between the two germline ends. In DNA form, the CDR3 reads TGTGCCAGCAGATCTTACAGAGAAGCTTTCTTT. Translating it yields CASRSYREAFF.

This chain connects TRBV4-1 to TRBJ2-3; a weak D match, TRBD2 (6 bases). The CDR3 sequence is 17 residues long. Trimming took off 0 bases at V and 3 bases at J, with 16 bases between the two ends. CDR1 and CDR2 from the germline V gene are MGHRA and YSYEKL. CDR3 amino acids: CASSQDGASRGTDTQYF. The CDR3 DNA reads TGCGCCAGCAGCCAAGATGGGGCTAGCCGGGGGACAGATACGCAGTATTTT.

The chain has TRBV18 and TRBJ1-1; D possibly corresponds to TRBD1 (5 bases). Per the germline V gene, CDR1 is KGHSH and CDR2 is LQKENI. The V end lost 3 bases, the J end lost 3 bases, and 8 bases lay between the germline ends. The CDR3 loop spans 13 amino acids. CDR3 region: CASSPRGDTEAFF. In DNA form, the CDR3 reads TGTGCCAGCTCACCGCGGGGGGACACTGAAGCTTTCTTT.

The V and J genes are TRBV30 and TRBJ2-7; D may be TRBD1 (5 bases). With 2 bases removed from V and 3 bases from J, the gap between germline ends came to 8 bases. Germline V gives CDR1 GTSNPN, CDR2 SVGIG (reference sequence). The CDR3 is made up of 12 amino acids. CDR3 coding DNA: TGTGCCTGGAGTCCAGGGCTCTACGAGCAGTACTTC. Protein sequence: CAWSPGLYEQYF.

This chain links TRBV5-1 with TRBJ2-1; D gene unclear. The CDR3 is made up of 14 amino acids. Trimming left V 2 bases short and J 2 bases short, with 8 bases between. Germline loops: CDR1 SGHRS, CDR2 YFSETQ. CDR3 residues: CASSLEEAYNEQFF. For the CDR3, the DNA is TGCGCCAGCAGCTTAGAAGAAGCCTACAATGAGCAGTTCTTC.

The chain recombines TRBV4-3 with TRBJ1-4, with unresolved D. Germline V gene data show CDR1 as LGHNA and CDR2 as YSLEER. V was trimmed by 1 base and J by 7 bases, leaving 13 bases between them. The CDR3 spans 15 residues. This CDR3 is CASSQVGSGGEKLFF. The DNA for the CDR3 is TGCGCCAGCAGCCAAGTGGGTTCGGGTGGTGAAAAACTGTTTTTT.

This chain links TRBV2 with TRBJ1-4; D may be TRBD1 (6 bases). Between the trimmed V and J ends, which lost 6 bases and 7 bases, there was a span of 21 bases. The germline CDR1 and CDR2 sequences are SNHLY and FYNNEI. This CDR3 has 16 amino acids. The CDR3 nucleotides are TGTGCCAGCAGATACTGGGACCCAGGGGCCACTGAAAAACTGTTTTTT. It encodes CASRYWDPGATEKLFF.

The CDR3 DNA sequence: TGTGCCAGCAGCTTTGGCTACGAGCAGTACTTC. It is translated as CASSFGYEQYF. V is TRBV5-6 and J is TRBJ2-7; D gene unclear. CDR3 length: 11 amino acids. Germline V gives CDR1 SGHDT, CDR2 YYEEEE. Trimming left V 2 bases short and J 3 bases short, with 3 bases between.

The V call is TRBV28, the J call TRBJ1-2; weak D call: TRBD1 (5 bases). Germline V gene sequence: CDR1 MDHEN, CDR2 SYDVKM. Trimming pared 2 bases from V and 6 bases from J, leaving 19 bases between. The length of the CDR3 is 16 residues. The CDR3 loop reads CASSLQAGGVWDGYTF. In DNA form, the CDR3 reads TGTGCCAGCAGTTTACAGGCAGGAGGGGTATGGGATGGCTACACCTTC.

V is TRBV2 and J is TRBJ1-1, with unresolved D. The germline V and J ends were trimmed by 4 bases and 3 bases, with 3 bases remaining between them. The CDR3 totals 11 residues. The germline V gene has CDR1 SNHLY and CDR2 FYNNEI. The CDR3 spells CASSGDTEAFF. CDR3 DNA sequence: TGTGCCAGCAGTGGGGACACTGAAGCTTTCTTT.

V and J are TRBV18 and TRBJ1-4; 7 nucleotides align to TRBD1. The CDR3 spans 15 residues. Germline V gene lookup returns CDR1 KGHSH and CDR2 LQKENI. The J segment lost 3 bases and the V segment lost 6 bases, leaving 7 bases of the junction unmatched. The CDR3 reads CASSPPGQPNEKLFF. DNA of the CDR3: TGTGCCAGCTCGCCTCCGGGACAGCCTAATGAAAAACTGTTTTTT.

The V and J genes are TRBV10-3 and TRBJ2-1; 10 nucleotides match TRBD2. The length of the CDR3 is 15 residues. Germline CDR1 is ENHRY and CDR2 is SYGVKD. The ends lost 8 bases at V and 6 bases at J; junction bases unmatched: 10. CDR3 residues: CAIGNQLAGSNEQFF. The CDR3 DNA sequence: TGTGCCATCGGCAACCAACTAGCGGGGAGCAATGAGCAGTTCTTC.

Concerning this clone: Germline is not matched at one junction end, which may reflect a read error. This rearrangement joins TRBV7-7 to TRBJ1-4; TRBD1 is a possible D gene (5 bases). CDR1 and CDR2 from the germline V gene are SSHAT and FNYEAQ (reference sequence). The CDR3 totals 13 residues. The CDR3 DNA reads TGTGCTAGCAGCCCCGGCGCAGGGGAAAAACTGTTTTTT. Its protein is CASSPGAGEKLFF.

This clone was picked up a small number of times. The rearrangement uses TRBV9 and TRBJ1-4; a possible D gene is TRBD1 (5 bases). The V gene's germline CDR1 is SGDLS and CDR2 YYNGEE. This CDR3 is built from 16 residues. V dropped 3 bases and J dropped 3 bases, with 15 bases sitting between them. CDR3 residues: CASSGGTAIPNEKLFF. The CDR3 DNA reads as TGTGCCAGCAGCGGCGGGACCGCGATACCTAATGAAAAACTGTTTTTT.

The CDR3 sequence is CASSQDSLNQPQHF. CDR3 DNA sequence: TGTGCCAGCAGTCAGGACAGCCTCAATCAGCCCCAGCATTTT. V is TRBV2 and J is TRBJ1-5; maybe TRBD1 (6 bases). Per germline, CDR1 SNHLY and CDR2 FYNNEI. V was cut by 5 bases and J by 3 bases, with 11 bases left in between. The CDR3 totals 14 residues.

This clone came up once. The V call is TRBV5-5, the J call TRBJ2-3, with D maybe TRBD2 (5 bases). The CDR3 is 13 amino acids. The germline V gene has CDR1 SGHKS and CDR2 YYEKEE (reference sequence). Trimming left V 4 bases short and J 2 bases short, with 8 bases between. CDR3 sequence: CASSPGYTDTQYF. The CDR3 DNA reads TGTGCCAGCAGCCCGGGGTACACAGATACGCAGTATTTT.